This TCR beta chain was captured by sequencing in a study of blood T cell repertoires in COVID-19. Study as a whole: Nucleic acid was either cDNA or gDNA, and it came from T cells, B-cell-depleted T cells, or PBMCs.

The repertoire was sequenced with immunoSEQ multiplex PCR; TCRdb's copy has only in-frame clones and lacks some. The sample holds about 62,000 clones, 75% to 90% seen once. Deletions cut 3 bases from V and 5 bases from J, with 17 bases between. CDR1 and CDR2 (germline): SGHNT, YENEEA. This CDR3 contains 15 residues. Sequencing used peripheral blood. This TCR derives from a woman in her fifties or sixties with COVID-19, enrolled during active disease. V usage is TRBV11-3 and J usage is TRBJ2-7; possibly TRBD2 for D (6 bases). CDR3 DNA: TGTGCCAGCAGCTTGGGAGGACATACAGGCGACGAGCAGTACTTC. This translates into CASSLGGHTGDEQYF.